Detailed here is one T cell receptor beta chain. The CDR3 length is 11 residues. Germline V gene lookup returns CDR1 MNHEY and CDR2 SVGAGI. The V and J ends lost 5 bases and 3 bases respectively, with 4 bases between them. A single record per CDR3 protein comes from TCRdb applying MiXCR to the 5' RACE reads. The sample shows a few hundred thousand distinct CDR3 sequences, approximately 4.5% of them seen only once. This record belongs to a study of T cells after yellow fever vaccination. The receptor was isolated from a man aged 18 to 30 who received the YFV17D yellow fever vaccine. V is TRBV6-5 and J is TRBJ2-5; no definite D call. The sample was PBMCs, taken 15 days after the yellow fever booster vaccination. The CDR3 DNA follows: TGTGCCAGCAGTATCGAAGAGACCCAGTACTTC. Translating gives CASSIEETQYF.